This T cell receptor beta chain was profiled in a study of T cell repertoires in cytomegalovirus infection. The sample holds a few counts of this clonotype. The target antigen is unknown. CDR3 length equals 14 residues. CDR1 and CDR2 from the germline V gene are MDHEN and SYDVKM. After removal of 7 bases from V and 1 base from J, the junction contained 6 bases not matched to a gene. TCRdb recomputed calls from the reads with MiXCR, one row per CDR3 protein. There are some 270,000 distinct CDR3 sequences in the sample; 20% to 25% occur only once, and under 25% lies in the top ten. The specimen was cultured PBMCs, collected from culture after CMV antigen stimulation. This sequence joins TRBV28 and TRBJ1-2, with 7 bases aligning to TRBD1. The receptor was derived from a human donor in good health (CMV status not recorded). Some clones in this sample may be carry-over from other donors' samples. As DNA, the CDR3 is TGTGCCAGCACTTACAGGGGACTTAACTATGGCTACACCTTC. As protein: CASTYRGLNYGYTF.